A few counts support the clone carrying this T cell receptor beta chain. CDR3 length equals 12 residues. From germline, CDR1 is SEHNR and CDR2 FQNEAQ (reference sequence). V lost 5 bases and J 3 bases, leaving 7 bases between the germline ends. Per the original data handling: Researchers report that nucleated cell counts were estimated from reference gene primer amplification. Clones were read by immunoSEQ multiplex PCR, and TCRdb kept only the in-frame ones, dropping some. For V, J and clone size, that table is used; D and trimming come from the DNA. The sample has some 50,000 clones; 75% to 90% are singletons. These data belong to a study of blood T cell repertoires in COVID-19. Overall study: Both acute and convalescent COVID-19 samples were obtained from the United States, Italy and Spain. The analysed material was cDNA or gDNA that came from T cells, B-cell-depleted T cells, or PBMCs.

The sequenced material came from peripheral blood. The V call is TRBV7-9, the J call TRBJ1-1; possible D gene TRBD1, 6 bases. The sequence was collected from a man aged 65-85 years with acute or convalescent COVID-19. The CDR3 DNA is TGTGCCAGCAGCAGACAGGACACTGAAGCTTTCTTT. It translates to CASSRQDTEAFF.